What follows are 26 T cell receptor beta chains derived from one specimen sequenced in a study of early T cells in non-severe SARS-CoV-2 infection. Each CDR3 protein is one row after TCRdb ran MiXCR on the 5' RACE reads. Of 70,000 to 85,000 distinct CDR3 sequences listed, roughly an eighth are singletons. The specimen sequenced was whole blood. These receptors were collected from an adult who was a healthcare worker with PCR-confirmed SARS-CoV-2 infection or an uninfected control (not recorded which).

The sample holds many counts of this clonotype. The genes are TRBV24-1 and TRBJ2-6; 8 positions match TRBD1. The CDR3 is made up of 18 amino acids. Germline assignment: CDR1 KGHDR and CDR2 SFDVKD. J lost 0 bases, V lost 1 base, and 4 bases had no gene match. The CDR3 protein is CATSDLRTGSSGANVLTF. In DNA, the CDR3 is TGTGCCACCAGTGATTTACGGACAGGGAGCTCTGGGGCCAACGTCCTGACTTTC.

This clonotype showed up many times. The chain links TRBV6-6 to TRBJ2-6; D not certain. V lost 1 base and J lost 4, with 14 bases in between. Germline V lookup: CDR1 MNHNY, CDR2 SVGAGI (reference sequence). The CDR3 runs to 17 residues. CDR3 sequence (DNA): TGTGCCAGCAGTTACTGGCGAGGATCTGCGGGGGCCAACGTCCTGACTTTC. Protein product: CASSYWRGSAGANVLTF.

In this sample, this clonotype turned up many times. This rearrangement joins TRBV6-1 to TRBJ2-4; D gene uncertain. CDR3 length: 14 residues. Trimming cost V 6 bases and J 0 bases, with 9 bases left between them. Germline V gives CDR1 MNHNS, CDR2 SASEGT. CDR3 DNA sequence: TGTGCCAGCAGGCAGGATCTAGCCAAAAACATTCAGTACTTC. Amino acid sequence: CASRQDLAKNIQYF.

At least ten counts were recorded for this clonotype. The chain couples TRBV10-3 to TRBJ2-7, with D hard to call. Looked up from germline, CDR1 is ENHRY and CDR2 is SYGVKD. V gave up 5 bases and J gave up 3 bases, with 11 bases separating them. This CDR3 has 13 residues. In DNA form, the CDR3 reads TGTGCCATCAGTTTGGACCGAGACTACGAGCAGTACTTC. This codes for CAISLDRDYEQYF.

This clonotype was recorded at least ten times. The chain recombines TRBV7-6 with TRBJ2-1, with TRBD2 identical over 14 bases. The CDR3 covers 16 residues. V dropped 3 bases and J dropped 7; count of bases not matched to a gene: 5. CDR1 is SGHVS and CDR2 is FNYEAQ in the germline V gene. The CDR3 nucleotides are TGTGCCAGCAGCTTGAGGGGGACTAGCGGGAGTAATGAGCAGTTCTTC. Translating it yields CASSLRGTSGSNEQFF.

In this sample, this clonotype turned up a few times. This chain joins TRBV6-6 and TRBJ1-2, with D tentatively TRBD1 (5 bases). Germline lookup yields CDR1 MNHNY and CDR2 SVGAGI (reference sequence). This CDR3 contains 14 residues. V was pared by 7 bases and J by 4 bases, with 16 bases between. The CDR3 nucleotides read TGTGCCAGCACTCTCGAGGGGCGCCTCTATGGCTACACCTTC. Its translation is CASTLEGRLYGYTF.

The table lists this clonotype with a few counts. The J gene is TRBJ2-5, the V gene TRBV7-2; 10 positions agree with TRBD2. J gave up 0 bases and V 6 bases, and 4 bases lay outside the gene matches. The CDR3 sequence is 15 residues long. Germline V gene lookup returns CDR1 SGHTA and CDR2 FQGNSA. CDR3 DNA: TGTGCCAGCAGTCTAGCGGGAGCTCACCAAGAGACCCAGTACTTC. Amino acid sequence: CASSLAGAHQETQYF. The variable domain in full, with the rest retrieved from reference TRBV7-2 and TRBJ2-5, is GAGVSQSPSNKVTEKGKDVELRCDPISGHTALYWYRQSLGQGLEFLIYFQGNSAPDKSGLPSDRFSAERTGGSVSTLTIQRTQQEDSAVYLCASSLAGAHQETQYFGPGTRLLVL.

The chain has TRBV15 and TRBJ2-1, with 10 bases lining up with TRBD2. The V and J ends lost 0 bases and 10 bases, in that order; junction bases with no gene match: 12. Germline V gene lookup returns CDR1 LNHNV and CDR2 YYDKDF (reference sequence). The CDR3 length is 17 residues. CDR3: CATSRDLLAGDLGEQFF. The CDR3 DNA follows: TGTGCCACCAGCAGAGATTTGCTAGCGGGAGACCTTGGGGAGCAGTTCTTC.

This clonotype occurred many times. The V and J genes are TRBV10-2 and TRBJ1-5; D is undetermined. The germline V gene encodes CDR1 WSHSY and CDR2 SAAADI. V lost 4 bases, J lost 3 bases, and 13 bases lay in between. CDR3 length equals 15 residues. The CDR3, as DNA: TGCGCCAGCAGTGCACGGGCTTTTGTCAATCAGCCCCAGCATTTT. It translates to CASSARAFVNQPQHF.

This clonotype has only a few counts. The J gene is TRBJ2-2, the V gene TRBV9; no definite D call. Germline-derived CDR1 and CDR2 are SGDLS and YYNGEE. The CDR3 covers 13 residues. Trimming removed 7 bases at V and 1 base at J, with 8 bases between. CDR3 in amino acids: CASGTGNTGELFF. The CDR3 nucleotides are TGTGCCAGCGGAACGGGGAACACCGGGGAGCTGTTTTTT.

This clonotype has more than one count but fewer than ten. V is TRBV6-5 and J is TRBJ2-7; 10 positions match TRBD1. The germline V gene encodes CDR1 MNHEY and CDR2 SVGAGI. J gave up 4 bases and V 5 bases, and 5 bases lay outside the gene matches. The CDR3 is made up of 14 amino acids. In nucleotides, the CDR3 is TGTGCCAGCAGTCCTCCGGGACAGGGGTACGAGCAGTACTTC. It specifies CASSPPGQGYEQYF.

This clonotype was counted only a few times. V and J are TRBV7-3 and TRBJ2-1; 8 bases are a match to TRBD2. CDR3 length: 15 residues. J was trimmed by 7 bases and V by 5 bases; bases with no gene match: 10. Looked up from germline, CDR1 is SGHTA and CDR2 is FQGTGA. In nucleotides, the CDR3 is TGTGCCAGCAGCCCTTCCGCGGGGGGCACGAATGAGCAGTTCTTC. Translation: CASSPSAGGTNEQFF.

This clonotype was picked up a small number of times. This chain links TRBV13 with TRBJ2-7; 9 bases are a match to TRBD1. The CDR3 has 15 amino acids. Unmatched junction bases numbered 4, after V lost 1 base and J lost 3 bases. CDR1 and CDR2 (germline): PRHDT, FYEKMQ (reference sequence). The CDR3 DNA sequence: TGTGCCAGCAGCTTAGAAGGACAGGGGTTCTACGAGCAGTACTTC. This translates into CASSLEGQGFYEQYF.

The rearrangement links TRBV11-3 to TRBJ1-1; D remains ambiguous. Between the trimmed V and J ends, which lost 6 bases and 1 base, there was a span of 12 bases. The germline V gene has CDR1 SGHNT and CDR2 YENEEA. This CDR3 is 14 amino acids long. The CDR3 sequence is CASSPSPGNTEAFF. The CDR3 nucleotides read TGTGCCAGCAGTCCAAGTCCAGGGAACACTGAAGCTTTCTTT.

This clonotype was seen ten or more times. J is TRBJ2-1 and V is TRBV2; D call uncertain. This CDR3 has 11 residues. V was cut by 3 bases and J by 8 bases, with 5 bases left in between. In germline, CDR1 is SNHLY, CDR2 FYNNEI. CDR3 DNA: TGTGCCAGCAGTGATATGGATGAGCAGTTCTTC. Translating gives CASSDMDEQFF.

This clonotype was detected only a few times. The missing conserved phenylalanine or tryptophan at the end of this CDR3 makes a read error likely. It is unclear where the CDR3 begins or ends on the DNA, so no DNA is shown, and the CDR3 is as TCRdb lists it. V is TRBV7-9 and J is TRBJ2-7. Including both end residues, the CDR3 is 12 amino acids long. Germline CDR1 is SEHNR and CDR2 is FQNEAQ (reference sequence). This chain's CDR3 is CASSQDETTLLI.

About this clonotype itself: The germline gene is not matched at one end of the junction; a read error may be the cause. The chain employs TRBV24-1 and TRBJ2-3; 9 bases fit TRBD1. Germline-derived CDR1 and CDR2 are KGHDR and SFDVKD. The CDR3 is made up of 13 amino acids. The CDR3 region is CATQGAGADTEYF. In nucleotides, the CDR3 is TGTGCCACACAGGGGGCGGGAGCAGATACGGAGTATTTT.

This clonotype has just a few counts. The V call is TRBV6-2 or TRBV6-3, the J call TRBJ1-2; D gene unclear. V was shortened by 8 bases and J by 8 bases, with 18 bases between the two germline ends. The CDR3 sequence is 13 residues long. CDR1 MNHEY and CDR2 SVGEGT come from the germline V gene. The CDR3 coding sequence is TGTGCCAGCCTAAGGAAGTGGAGGGAAGGCTACACCTTC. Protein: CASLRKWREGYTF.

This clonotype was counted ten times or more. The chain has TRBV4-3 and TRBJ2-7; 8 bases fit TRBD2. In germline, CDR1 is LGHNA, CDR2 YSLEER. This CDR3 has 15 amino acids. V dropped 4 bases and J dropped 0; count of bases not matched to a gene: 5. The CDR3 DNA is TGCGCCAGCAGCCCCGGGACTAGGAGCTCCTACGAGCAGTACTTC. This translates into CASSPGTRSSYEQYF.

This clonotype was observed a handful of times. The chain employs TRBV20-1 and TRBJ1-1, with 8 bases matching TRBD1. The CDR3 spans 15 residues. The junction had 5 bases not matched to a gene; V was cut back by 0 bases and J by 2 bases. CDR1 and CDR2 (germline): DFQATT, SNEGSKA (reference sequence). CDR3: CSARETGAYNTEAFF. The CDR3, as DNA: TGCAGTGCTAGAGAGACAGGGGCCTACAACACTGAAGCTTTCTTT.

The chain joins TRBV7-9 to TRBJ2-1; either TRBD1 or TRBD2 may supply D (5 bases each). Trimming removed 5 bases from V and 11 bases from J, with 19 bases in between. CDR3 size: 14 residues. Germline values: CDR1 SEHNR, CDR2 FQNEAQ (reference sequence). The CDR3 region has the DNA TGTGCCAGCAGCCCCAGGGTGGACTGGATGAAGCAGTTCTTC. This translates into CASSPRVDWMKQFF.

In this sample, this clonotype turned up many times. The rearrangement uses TRBV14 and TRBJ2-6; D possibly matches TRBD1 or TRBD2 (6 bases each). Trimming cost V 0 bases and J 2 bases, with 11 bases left between them. Germline V gene lookup returns CDR1 SGHDN and CDR2 FVKESK. This CDR3 is built from 17 residues. The CDR3 nucleotides read TGTGCCAGCAGCCAAGATCCGGGGGCGCCTGGGGCCAACGTCCTGACTTTC. Translated, it gives CASSQDPGAPGANVLTF.

The chain recombines TRBV10-3 with TRBJ1-6; no clear D gene. The CDR3 sequence is 12 residues long. Trimming stripped 7 bases from V and 7 bases from J, with 8 bases between. Per germline, CDR1 ENHRY and CDR2 SYGVKD. The CDR3 DNA sequence: TGTGCCATCAACACCAGCAATTCACCCCTCCACTTT. This sequence encodes CAINTSNSPLHF.

This chain joins TRBV3-1 and TRBJ2-5; TRBD2 aligns across 8 bases. Germline CDR1 LGHDT, CDR2 YNNKEL (reference sequence). V shed 0 bases and J 5 bases; nucleotides not matched to a gene: 8. The CDR3 covers 16 residues. In DNA form, the CDR3 reads TGTGCCAGCAGCCAAGATCCAGCGGGAGTTTATGAGACCCAGTACTTC. The encoded protein is CASSQDPAGVYETQYF.

This clonotype was observed once. The rearrangement uses TRBV23-1 and TRBJ1-1; tentatively, D is TRBD1 (5 bases). TRBV23-1 is an ORF, with its function uncertain. Trimming stripped 4 bases from V and 8 bases from J, with 14 bases between. The CDR3 has 13 amino acids. In DNA form, the CDR3 reads TGCGCCAGCAGTCCATCGGGGGAGGCCGAAGCTTTCTTT. Translated, it gives CASSPSGEAEAFF.

This clonotype was recorded a few times. The chain joins TRBV5-1 to TRBJ2-7; TRBD2 is a possible D gene (6 bases). The CDR3 length is 16 residues. Trimming cost V 4 bases and J 0 bases, with 17 bases left between them. The germline V gene has CDR1 SGHRS and CDR2 YFSETQ. The CDR3 DNA sequence: TGCGCCAGCAGCACCCGAGGGGACTTCAGCTCCTACGAGCAGTACTTC. This sequence encodes CASSTRGDFSSYEQYF.